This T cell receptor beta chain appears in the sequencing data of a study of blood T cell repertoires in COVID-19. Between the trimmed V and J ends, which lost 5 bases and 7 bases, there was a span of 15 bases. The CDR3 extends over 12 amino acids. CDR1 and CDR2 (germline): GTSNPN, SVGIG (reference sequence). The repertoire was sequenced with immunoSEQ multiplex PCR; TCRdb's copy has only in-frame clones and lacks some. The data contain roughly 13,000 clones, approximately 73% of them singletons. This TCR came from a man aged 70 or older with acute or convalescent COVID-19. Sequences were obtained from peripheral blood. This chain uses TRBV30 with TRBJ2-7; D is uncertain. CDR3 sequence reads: CAWGIGFGEQYF. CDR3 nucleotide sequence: TGTGCCTGGGGGATCGGGTTTGGAGAGCAGTACTTC.